Listed below are T cell receptor beta chains from one sample, sequenced in a study of CD4 T cells in relation to SARS-CoV-2 and coronaviruses. Only in-frame clones appear in the TCRdb table, and some are missing; sequencing was by immunoSEQ multiplex PCR. Found here are tens of thousands of clones, 80% to 90% of them singletons; the top ten hold less than 4%. Sequenced: memory CD4+ T cells from PBMCs. All receptors derive from an adult with COVID-19. The CDR3 runs from the conserved cysteine through the conserved F or W. D genes are given only for firm matches. Only part of the rows carry a size: once, few, many, or a class if the clone is expanded.

TGCAGCGGACTAGCCGATCTCCTGTTCTTC | CSGLADLLFF | TRBD2 | 10 | TRBV29-1 | NA | TRBJ2-1
TGTGCCAGCAGTGAGAATAACTATGGCTACACCTTC | CASSENNYGYTF | NA | 12 | TRBV6-1 | NA | TRBJ1-2
TGTGCCAGCAGCTCCCGGGACACTGAAGCTTTCTTT | CASSSRDTEAFF | NA | 12 | TRBV5-4 | NA | TRBJ1-1
TGTGCCAGCAAAAAGACCGGGACAGCAAATGAAAAACTGTTTTTT | CASKKTGTANEKLFF | TRBD1 | 15 | TRBV2 | NA | TRBJ1-4
TGTGCCAGCAGTGTGGACAGGAGCACAGATACGCAGTATTTT | CASSVDRSTDTQYF | TRBD1 | 14 | TRBV7-8 | NA | TRBJ2-3
TGTGCCAGCAGCTACGTCCAAGGTCAGGGGCAGTATTTT | CASSYVQGQGQYF | NA | 13 | TRBV11-1 | once | TRBJ2-3
TGTGCCAGCTCACCACAGAAGGCAGGGATAGATGGCTACACCTTC | CASSPQKAGIDGYTF | NA | 15 | TRBV18 | NA | TRBJ1-2
TGCGCCAGCAGCGATTCCGGGGGATTTCCCTACGAGCAGTACTTC | CASSDSGGFPYEQYF | NA | 15 | TRBV5-1 | once | TRBJ2-7
TGCGCCAGCAGCTCGGAGACAGGGGGCTGGGGGAACACTGAAGCTTTCTTT | CASSSETGGWGNTEAFF | TRBD1 | 17 | TRBV5-1 | NA | TRBJ1-1
TGCGCCAGCAGTCAACCCCCTCCACCAGGGACGAGGGGAGAGACCCAGTACTTC | CASSQPPPPGTRGETQYF | NA | 18 | TRBV23-1 | NA | TRBJ2-5